The 13 T cell receptor beta chains given below trace back to one sample, sequenced in a study of human T cells and chemical hapten exposure. Time point noted: patch test 3, about 24 weeks after DPC sensitization. The treatment here: therapeutic diphenylcyclopropenone sensitization with weekly scalp DPC. TCRdb re-called the RACE reads with MiXCR, one entry per CDR3 protein. The repertoire holds 55,000 to 75,000 distinct CDR3 sequences, with around 12% as singletons. The sample here was whole blood, taken in connection with sensitization to the hapten diphenylcyclopropenone (DPC). These receptors were obtained from a man aged 30-40 years with alopecia areata. Some clones in this sample may be carry-over from other donors' samples.

This clonotype appeared a few times. V gene TRBV7-9 combines with J gene TRBJ2-2; D is ambiguous. Germline V gene sequence: CDR1 SEHNR, CDR2 FQNEAQ (reference sequence). This CDR3 is 13 amino acids long. V was cut by 11 bases and J by 4 bases, with 14 bases left in between. The CDR3 loop reads CARFGVTTGELFF. The CDR3 region has the DNA TGTGCCCGCTTTGGGGTTACCACCGGGGAGCTGTTTTTT. Complete variable domain (other parts from reference TRBV7-9 and TRBJ2-2): DTGVSQNPRHKITKRGQNVTFRCDPISEHNRLYWYRQTLGQGPEFLTYFQNEAQLEKSRLLSDRFSAERPKGSFSTLEIQRTEQGDSAMYLCARFGVTTGELFFGEGSRLTVL.

This clonotype has more than one count but fewer than ten. The chain couples TRBV7-2 to TRBJ2-5, with D tentatively TRBD2 (7 bases). Looked up from germline, CDR1 is SGHTA and CDR2 is FQGNSA. V shed 5 bases and J shed 5 bases, with 21 bases lying between them. This CDR3 contains 16 residues. The CDR3 DNA follows: TGTGCCAGCAGCCTCGTTCGGGGGGCGCCTGGGGAGACCCAGTACTTC. Protein product: CASSLVRGAPGETQYF.

This rearrangement joins TRBV6-5 to TRBJ1-4; tentative D call: TRBD1 (5 bases). Germline values: CDR1 MNHEY, CDR2 SVGAGI. The CDR3 sequence is 13 residues long. Trimming shortened V by 2 bases and J by 10 bases, and 11 bases separated the two germline ends. The CDR3 DNA reads as TGTGCCAGCAGTTACGGGGCAGGTGGAAAACTGTTTTTT. Encoded protein: CASSYGAGGKLFF.

A few counts support this clonotype. The V call is TRBV4-1, the J call TRBJ2-3; 8 bases align to TRBD1. Germline loops: CDR1 MGHRA, CDR2 YSYEKL. V gave up 0 bases and J gave up 9 bases; unmatched junction bases: 8. The CDR3 totals 15 residues. CDR3 sequence reads: CASSQDGQGLRTQYF. CDR3 in DNA: TGCGCCAGCAGCCAAGATGGACAGGGACTGAGGACGCAGTATTTT.

This clonotype was observed a handful of times. The CDR3 region has the DNA TGCGCCAGCAGTACCGGGACAGGGGGTTATAATTCACCCCTCCACTTT. Amino acids: CASSTGTGGYNSPLHF. The gene calls are TRBV5-1 and TRBJ1-6; 11 bases are a match to TRBD1. Germline CDR1 and CDR2: SGHRS and YFSETQ. J lost 4 bases, V lost 5 bases, and 5 bases had no gene match. The CDR3 totals 16 residues.

This clonotype was seen at least ten times. The chain carries TRBV7-9 and TRBJ2-1; D remains ambiguous. The CDR3 sequence is 11 residues long. CDR1 is SEHNR, CDR2 FQNEAQ, per germline (reference sequence). V lost 0 bases and J lost 10, with 4 bases in between. In DNA form, the CDR3 reads TGTGCCAGCAGCTTAGCGGGGGAGCAGTTCTTC. This sequence encodes CASSLAGEQFF.

The chain combines TRBV10-3 with TRBJ1-4; TRBD1 is a possible D gene (5 bases). This CDR3 comprises 15 residues. Germline CDR1 reads ENHRY; CDR2 reads SYGVKD. V was pared by 0 bases and J by 8 bases, with 13 bases between. The CDR3 protein is CAISESLGGEEKLFF. DNA for the CDR3: TGTGCCATCAGTGAGTCGCTCGGGGGGGAAGAAAAACTGTTTTTT.

This clonotype has only a few counts. The genes are TRBV3-1 and TRBJ2-7, with TRBD1 identical over 7 bases. The CDR3 loop spans 13 amino acids. After removal of 2 bases from V and 4 bases from J, the junction contained 2 bases not matched to a gene. The V gene's germline CDR1 is LGHDT and CDR2 YNNKEL (reference sequence). In nucleotides, the CDR3 is TGTGCCAGCAGCCAAACGGGACAGTACGAGCAGTACTTC. This sequence encodes CASSQTGQYEQYF.

This clonotype was seen more than once but under ten times. The gene calls are TRBV27 and TRBJ1-5, with a tentative D call TRBD1 (6 bases). V lost 8 bases and J 3 bases, leaving 14 bases between the germline ends. Germline lookup yields CDR1 MNHEY and CDR2 SMNVEV (reference sequence). The CDR3 length is 14 residues. CDR3 in DNA: TGTGCCAGCTCCCGGGGGGCGGACAATCAGCCCCAGCATTTT. It specifies CASSRGADNQPQHF.

The chain has TRBV12-3 or TRBV12-4 and TRBJ2-5, with D perhaps matching TRBD2 (6 bases). The CDR3 length is 12 residues. Trimming left V 5 bases short and J 10 bases short, with 14 bases between. Here the CDR3 DNA reads TGTGCCAGCAGTCCGGCGGCGGAGGGCCAGTACTTC. This sequence encodes CASSPAAEGQYF.

The gene calls are TRBV28 and TRBJ2-2, with D possibly matching TRBD2 (5 bases). Germline V lookup: CDR1 MDHEN, CDR2 SYDVKM. Trimming took off 5 bases at V and 5 bases at J, with 15 bases between the two ends. The CDR3 contains 15 residues. The CDR3 is CASSRAGGRTGELFF. As DNA, the CDR3 is TGTGCCAGCAGTCGGGCAGGAGGTCGGACCGGGGAGCTGTTTTTT.

The V call is TRBV11-2, the J call TRBJ1-1, with D possibly TRBD1 on 6 matching bases. The germline V gene has CDR1 SGHAT and CDR2 FQNNGV. Trimming cost V 1 base and J 10 bases, with 19 bases left between them. The CDR3 totals 15 residues. The CDR3 DNA follows: TGTGCCAGCAGCTTAGTAAAGGGGCAGGGGCTGGGAGCTTTCTTT. Its translation: CASSLVKGQGLGAFF.

The V gene is TRBV12-3 or TRBV12-4, the J gene TRBJ1-1; TRBD1 agrees at 7 bases. CDR3 size: 17 residues. V trimming: 3 bases; J trimming: 0 bases; junction bases outside the gene matches: 10. In DNA form, the CDR3 reads TGTGCCAGCAGTTTGCGAGGGGGCGCGAAGATGAACACTGAAGCTTTCTTT. Translated: CASSLRGGAKMNTEAFF.